This T cell receptor beta chain was observed in a study of post-analysis software for immune sequencing data. About the study: Secondary progressive, relapsing-remitting and progressive-relapsing multiple sclerosis were among the included disease courses.

The CDR3 covers 14 residues. Trimming pared 10 bases from V and 0 bases from J, leaving 13 bases between. From germline, CDR1 is MNHNY and CDR2 SVGAGI (reference sequence). Built from TCR beta cDNA, the libraries had unique molecular identifiers in them. Around 460,000 cDNA molecules came from about 1 to 10 million T cells. TCRdb called the PCR reads again in MiXCR, with one record for every CDR3 protein. The sample lists 650,000 to 900,000 distinct CDR3 sequences; under 60% were seen once. General observations from the study: Same-batch samples co-clustered strongly by F measure. Normalized Chao1 diversity was significantly reduced in patients versus controls. A few TRBV segments occurring more often in patients than controls included TRBV5-6, TRBV5-1 and TRBV20-1.

About this clonotype itself: Its cognate antigen is unknown.

This chain uses TRBV6-6 with TRBJ1-5, with D possibly TRBD1 on 6 matching bases. This TCR came from a girl aged 10 to 17 with multiple sclerosis. The sequencing sample was made of blood. CDR3 residues: CATEQGDSNQPQHF. The CDR3 DNA reads as TGTGCCACCGAACAGGGCGATAGCAATCAGCCCCAGCATTTT.